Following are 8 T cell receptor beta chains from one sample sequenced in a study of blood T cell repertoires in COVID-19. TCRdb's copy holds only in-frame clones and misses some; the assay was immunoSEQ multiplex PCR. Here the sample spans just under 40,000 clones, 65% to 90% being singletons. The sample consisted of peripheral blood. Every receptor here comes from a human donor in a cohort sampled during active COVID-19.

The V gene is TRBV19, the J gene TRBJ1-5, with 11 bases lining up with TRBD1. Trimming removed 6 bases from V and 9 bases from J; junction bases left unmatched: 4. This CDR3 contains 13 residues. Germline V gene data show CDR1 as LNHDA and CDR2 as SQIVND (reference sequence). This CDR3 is CASRDRGQGPQHF. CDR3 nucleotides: TGTGCCAGTAGGGACAGGGGGCAGGGGCCCCAGCATTTT.

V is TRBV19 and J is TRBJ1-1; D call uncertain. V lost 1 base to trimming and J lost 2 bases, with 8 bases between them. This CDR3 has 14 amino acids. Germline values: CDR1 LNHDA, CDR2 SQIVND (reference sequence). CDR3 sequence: CASSIGGSNTEAFF. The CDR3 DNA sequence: TGTGCCAGTAGTATAGGCGGAAGCAACACTGAAGCTTTCTTT.

CDR3 sequence reads: CASRRPGTGSYNEQFF. CDR3 DNA sequence: TGTGCCAGCAGAAGACCCGGGACAGGGTCCTACAATGAGCAGTTCTTC. The V call is TRBV6-6, the J call TRBJ2-1, with 9 nucleotides matching TRBD1. After removal of 6 bases from V and 1 base from J, the junction contained 7 bases not matched to a gene. This CDR3 is 16 amino acids long. The V gene's germline CDR1 is MNHNY and CDR2 SVGAGI (reference sequence).

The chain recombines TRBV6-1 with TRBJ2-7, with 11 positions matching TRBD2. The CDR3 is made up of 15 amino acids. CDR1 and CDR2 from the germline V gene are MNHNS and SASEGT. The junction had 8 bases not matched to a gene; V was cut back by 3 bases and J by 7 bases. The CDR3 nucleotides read TGTGCCAGCAGTGATATTAGCGGGAGGGCCGGAGAGCAGTACTTC. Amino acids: CASSDISGRAGEQYF.

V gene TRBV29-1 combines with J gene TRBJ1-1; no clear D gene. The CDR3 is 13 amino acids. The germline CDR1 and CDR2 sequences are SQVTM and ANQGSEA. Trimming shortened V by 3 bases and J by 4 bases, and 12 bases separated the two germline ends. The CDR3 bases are TGCAGCGTTGATCTAGGGAGGACCACTGAAGCTTTCTTT. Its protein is CSVDLGRTTEAFF.

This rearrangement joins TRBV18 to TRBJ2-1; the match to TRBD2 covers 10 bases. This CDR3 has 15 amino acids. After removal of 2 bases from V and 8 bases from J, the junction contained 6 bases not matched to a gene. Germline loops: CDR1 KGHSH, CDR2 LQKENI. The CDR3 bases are TGTGCCAGCTCACCATCGGGCCTAGCGGGAGATGAGCAGTTCTTC. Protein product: CASSPSGLAGDEQFF.

CDR3 amino acids: CASSQEGRGGNRINEKLFF. Here the CDR3 DNA reads TGCGCCAGCAGCCAAGAGGGAAGGGGGGGAAATCGCATTAATGAAAAACTGTTTTTT. The gene calls are TRBV4-1 and TRBJ1-4; D perhaps matches TRBD1 (6 bases). This CDR3 has 19 amino acids. V lost 0 bases and J 4 bases, leaving 21 bases between the germline ends. Germline V gene sequence: CDR1 MGHRA, CDR2 YSYEKL.

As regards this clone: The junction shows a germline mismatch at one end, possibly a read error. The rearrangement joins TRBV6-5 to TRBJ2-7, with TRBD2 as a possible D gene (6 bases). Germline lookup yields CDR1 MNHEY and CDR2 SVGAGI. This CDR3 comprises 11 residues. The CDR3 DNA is TGTGCCAGCAGTTACCCCAGGGACTGGGACTTC. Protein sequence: CASSYPRDWDF.